This T cell receptor beta chain was sequenced during a study of blood T cell repertoires in COVID-19. Some clones are missing from TCRdb's copy, which holds only in-frame ones; the method was immunoSEQ multiplex PCR. Of about 220,000 clones listed, around 82% are singletons. CDR1 is SEHNR and CDR2 is FQNEAQ in the germline V gene (reference sequence). CDR3 length: 15 residues. V shed 2 bases and J shed 4 bases, with 13 bases lying between them. The V and J genes are TRBV7-9 and TRBJ2-3, with D perhaps TRBD2 (6 bases). The specimen was peripheral blood. The TCR comes from a woman in her sixties or seventies with acute or convalescent COVID-19. The CDR3 spells CASSLQRRGADTQYF. In DNA form, the CDR3 reads TGTGCCAGCAGCTTACAGAGGCGGGGCGCAGATACGCAGTATTTT.